These 27 T cell receptor beta chains were all obtained from the same sample, sequenced in a study of CD8 T cells in ankylosing spondylitis. MiXCR, applied by TCRdb to the 5' RACE reads, yields one record per CDR3 protein. The data hold under 250,000 distinct CDR3 sequences, with about 10% observed a single time. The sequenced material came from blood, either unsorted or a sorted T cell fraction (not recorded which). These receptors were collected from a male donor with ankylosing spondylitis or in good health (not recorded which).

The V call is TRBV5-5, the J call TRBJ2-7; no clear D gene. Germline-derived CDR1 and CDR2 are SGHKS and YYEKEE (reference sequence). V shed 2 bases and J shed 3 bases, with 18 bases lying between them. This CDR3 is 16 amino acids long. The chain's CDR3 is CASSFETAIIYYEQYF. As DNA, the CDR3 is TGTGCCAGCAGCTTCGAGACTGCCATAATCTACTACGAGCAGTACTTC.

This clonotype was observed at least ten times. In DNA form, the CDR3 reads TGCGCCAGCAGCGTTGACAGGGGACGAAACTATGGCTACACCTTC. Translation gives CASSVDRGRNYGYTF. V and J are TRBV5-1 and TRBJ1-2; 8 bases line up with TRBD1. Trimming took 4 bases from V and 2 from J; bases not matched to a gene: 7. Per the germline V gene, CDR1 is SGHRS and CDR2 is YFSETQ. The CDR3 covers 15 residues.

The chain employs TRBV11-2 and TRBJ2-7, with D perhaps matching TRBD2 (5 bases). The CDR3 loop spans 13 amino acids. The germline gives CDR1 SGHAT, CDR2 FQNNGV. V lost 4 bases to trimming and J lost 2 bases, with 9 bases between them. In DNA form, the CDR3 reads TGTGCCAGCAGCTCAATCGGGACCTACGAGCAGTACTTC. As protein: CASSSIGTYEQYF.

The sample holds many counts of this clonotype. The chain has TRBV5-1 and TRBJ2-3, with a tentative D call TRBD2 (5 bases). CDR3 length equals 17 residues. V lost 0 bases, J lost 5 bases, and 19 bases lay in between. Germline CDR1 and CDR2: SGHRS and YFSETQ. CDR3 sequence: CASSLGSSQSSEDTQYF. The CDR3 nucleotides are TGCGCCAGCAGCTTGGGGTCTAGCCAAAGTTCGGAAGATACGCAGTATTTT.

This clonotype came up many times. The rearrangement links TRBV5-1 to TRBJ1-6; tentatively, D is TRBD1 (5 bases). The germline V gene encodes CDR1 SGHRS and CDR2 YFSETQ. Between the trimmed V and J ends, which lost 0 bases and 7 bases, there was a span of 11 bases. This CDR3 has 15 residues. In nucleotides, the CDR3 is TGCGCCAGCAGCTTGGATGGGGGGGAGAATTCACCCCTCCACTTT. Translation: CASSLDGGENSPLHF.

This clonotype was seen a handful of times. V usage is TRBV5-1 and J usage is TRBJ2-6, with TRBD1 matching over 8 bases. Looked up from germline, CDR1 is SGHRS and CDR2 is YFSETQ. The CDR3 loop spans 16 amino acids. V dropped 2 bases and J dropped 1; count of bases not matched to a gene: 2. The CDR3 region has the DNA TGCGCCAGCAGCTTACGGACAGGGTCTGGGGCCAACGTCCTGACTTTC. It yields the protein CASSLRTGSGANVLTF.

This clonotype was recorded many times. Here the CDR3 DNA reads TGTGCCAGCAGTCCCGACAAGTGGGGTGCCGGGGAGCTGTTTTTT. Translated: CASSPDKWGAGELFF. The chain couples TRBV6-1 to TRBJ2-2; D not certain. Trimming left V 5 bases short and J 6 bases short, with 16 bases between. This CDR3 contains 15 residues. CDR1 is MNHNS, CDR2 SASEGT, per germline.

This clonotype was recorded many times. The chain has TRBV5-5 and TRBJ1-2, with D possibly matching TRBD1 (5 bases). CDR1 is SGHKS, CDR2 YYEKEE, per germline (reference sequence). Deletions cut 4 bases from V and 4 bases from J, with 17 bases between. The length of the CDR3 is 15 residues. The CDR3 here is CASSPTELKIYGYTF. CDR3 nucleotide sequence: TGTGCCAGCAGCCCGACAGAATTAAAAATCTATGGCTACACCTTC.

The table lists this clonotype with many counts. The genes are TRBV5-1 and TRBJ2-7; 10 nucleotides match TRBD1. V lost 4 bases to trimming and J lost 4 bases; unmatched junction nucleotides: 5. CDR1 SGHRS and CDR2 YFSETQ come from the germline V gene. The CDR3 covers 14 residues. CDR3 sequence reads: CASSRGQGRYEQYF. In nucleotides, the CDR3 is TGCGCCAGCAGCAGGGGACAGGGGAGGTACGAGCAGTACTTC.

At least ten counts were recorded for this clonotype. CDR3 nucleotide sequence: TGCGCCAGCAGCTTGGAGTTGGGCTATGGCTACACCTTC. As protein: CASSLELGYGYTF. The chain joins TRBV5-1 to TRBJ1-2; D remains ambiguous. V was pared by 0 bases and J by 4 bases, with 7 bases between. This CDR3 is built from 13 residues. Germline values: CDR1 SGHRS, CDR2 YFSETQ.

This clonotype has a count of ten or more. The gene calls are TRBV12-3 or TRBV12-4 and TRBJ2-2; 7 positions match TRBD2. The ends lost 8 bases at V and 5 bases at J; junction bases unmatched: 14. There are 16 residues in the CDR3. The CDR3 sequence is CASHPNSAGVTGELFF. The CDR3 bases are TGTGCCAGCCATCCCAACTCTGCGGGGGTTACCGGGGAGCTGTTTTTT.

V usage is TRBV5-1 and J usage is TRBJ2-3; D is possibly TRBD2 (5 bases). Looked up from germline, CDR1 is SGHRS and CDR2 is YFSETQ. This CDR3 spans 16 amino acids. V shed 0 bases and J shed 1 base, with 12 bases lying between them. CDR3: CASSLAVASGTDTQYF. The DNA for the CDR3 is TGCGCCAGCAGCTTGGCCGTAGCGAGTGGCACAGATACGCAGTATTTT.

This clonotype appeared a few times. The DNA for the CDR3 is TGCAGCGTGCCCGGGAACAGGGCCCACAATGAGCAGTTCTTC. Encoded protein: CSVPGNRAHNEQFF. The J gene is TRBJ2-1, the V gene TRBV29-1; weak D call: TRBD1 (6 bases). Per germline, CDR1 SQVTM and CDR2 ANQGSEA. The CDR3 spans 14 residues. V lost 6 bases, J lost 5 bases, and 17 bases lay in between.

This clonotype appeared many times. CDR3 coding DNA: TGTGCCAGCAGCACCGAGGGGGGCGGCACAGATACGCAGTATTTT. Its translation: CASSTEGGGTDTQYF. The chain joins TRBV5-8 to TRBJ2-3; either TRBD1 or TRBD2 may supply D (6 bases each). Germline V gives CDR1 SGHTS, CDR2 YDEGEE. CDR3 length equals 15 residues. Trimming cost V 4 bases and J 1 base, with 13 bases left between them. Variable domain in full (rest from reference TRBV5-8 and TRBJ2-3): EAGVTQSPTHLIKTRGQQATLRCSPISGHTSVYWYQQALGLGLQFLLWYDEGEERNRGNFPPRFSGRQFPNYSSELNVNALELEDSALYLCASSTEGGGTDTQYFGPGTRLTVL.

Ten or more counts support this clonotype. The DNA of the CDR3 is TGTGCCAGCAGCTTGGATACCGTACGCACTGAAGCTTTCTTT. Residues: CASSLDTVRTEAFF. The chain employs TRBV5-5 and TRBJ1-1; no reliable D call. The germline V gene encodes CDR1 SGHKS and CDR2 YYEKEE (reference sequence). This CDR3 comprises 14 residues. V was clipped by 0 bases and J by 4 bases, with 10 bases between them.

V usage is TRBV7-9 and J usage is TRBJ1-2; the D is unclear. Germline CDR1 reads SEHNR; CDR2 reads FQNEAQ (reference sequence). The CDR3 spans 13 residues. With 1 base removed from V and 7 bases from J, the gap between germline ends came to 10 bases. The CDR3 reads CASSLGETSGYTF. The CDR3 DNA follows: TGTGCCAGCAGCTTAGGGGAGACGTCTGGCTACACCTTC.

This chain links TRBV11-2 with TRBJ2-7; no reliable D call. Between the trimmed V and J ends, which lost 5 bases and 0 bases, there was a span of 11 bases. CDR3 length: 14 residues. The germline V gene encodes CDR1 SGHAT and CDR2 FQNNGV. CDR3 coding DNA: TGTGCCAGCAGCCTACTGGACGTCTCCTACGAGCAGTACTTC. Translated: CASSLLDVSYEQYF.

This chain joins TRBV29-1 and TRBJ1-1, with D hard to call. CDR3 size: 13 residues. Germline values: CDR1 SQVTM, CDR2 ANQGSEA. Trimming stripped 2 bases from V and 1 base from J, with 8 bases between. CDR3 in DNA: TGCAGCGTTGAAAAGGGATCGAACACTGAAGCTTTCTTT. It codes for CSVEKGSNTEAFF. Full variable domain (outside the CDR3, taken from reference TRBV29-1 and TRBJ1-1): SAVISQKPSRDICQRGTSLTIQCQVDSQVTMMFWYRQQPGQSLTLIATANQGSEATYESGFVIDKFPISRPNLTFSTLTVSNMSPEDSSIYLCSVEKGSNTEAFFGQGTRLTVV.

This clonotype was observed a handful of times. CDR3 bases: TGTGCCAGTAGTATAGGGGTACAGGGGGACCAGCCCCAGCATTTT. It specifies CASSIGVQGDQPQHF. J is TRBJ1-5 and V is TRBV19, with 8 bases matching TRBD1. Germline V gene lookup returns CDR1 LNHDA and CDR2 SQIVND (reference sequence). This CDR3 is built from 15 residues. V gave up 1 base and J gave up 7 bases; unmatched junction bases: 6.

This clonotype was recorded many times. The chain uses TRBV29-1 and TRBJ2-7; D call uncertain. V lost 4 bases, J lost 1 base, and 8 bases lay in between. CDR3 length: 12 amino acids. Per germline, CDR1 SQVTM and CDR2 ANQGSEA. The CDR3 region has the DNA TGCAGCGTTGCTCAGCAGTCCTACGAGCAGTACTTC. Amino acid sequence: CSVAQQSYEQYF.

This clonotype was found many times. The CDR3 sequence: CASRAGGLAKNIQYF. The CDR3 DNA follows: TGTGCCAGCAGAGCAGGGGGACTAGCCAAAAACATTCAGTACTTC. J is TRBJ2-4 and V is TRBV6-1, with TRBD1 as a possible D gene (7 bases). The V gene lost 6 bases and the J gene lost 0 bases, with 12 bases spanning the gap. The CDR3 sequence is 15 residues long. In germline, CDR1 is MNHNS, CDR2 SASEGT.

The rearrangement links TRBV14 to TRBJ2-3; D uncertain. Trimming left V 0 bases short and J 5 bases short, with 9 bases between. This CDR3 has 14 amino acids. The germline gives CDR1 SGHDN, CDR2 FVKESK. In nucleotides, the CDR3 is TGTGCCAGCAGCCAAGAAACCTGGCTAGATACGCAGTATTTT. Translation: CASSQETWLDTQYF.

V is TRBV19 and J is TRBJ1-2; TRBD1 might be the D (5 bases). The CDR3 sequence is 12 residues long. V was shortened by 10 bases and J by 5 bases, with 14 bases between the two germline ends. Germline values: CDR1 LNHDA, CDR2 SQIVND (reference sequence). CDR3 in DNA: TGTGCCATTCTGCTCCCAGGGTATGGCTACACCTTC. This gives the protein CAILLPGYGYTF.

The chain carries TRBV21-1 and TRBJ1-1. TRBV21-1 is a known pseudogene. The length of the CDR3 is 13 residues. CDR3 sequence (DNA): TGTGCCAGCAGCAAAAGGAGTGGGACTGAAGCTTTCTTT. This codes for CASSKRSGTEAFF.

There are a few counts of this clonotype. The J gene is TRBJ2-5, the V gene TRBV6-2 or TRBV6-3; D uncertain. There are 14 residues in the CDR3. Germline lookup yields CDR1 MNHEY and CDR2 SVGEGT. Trimming removed 8 bases from V and 2 bases from J, with 15 bases in between. The CDR3, as DNA: TGTGCCAGCGTGAACAGCGTGAGGCAAGAGACCCAGTACTTC. Translated: CASVNSVRQETQYF.

There are a few counts of this clonotype. The chain is built from TRBV7-9 and TRBJ2-7, with D possibly called TRBD1 or TRBD2 (5 bases each). Germline loops: CDR1 SEHNR, CDR2 FQNEAQ (reference sequence). V lost 9 bases to trimming and J lost 2 bases, with 11 bases between them. This CDR3 is built from 12 residues. In DNA, the CDR3 is TGTGCCAGTGGGACGGTTACCTACGAGCAGTACTTC. Translation gives CASGTVTYEQYF.

This clonotype was counted at least ten times. J is TRBJ1-5 and V is TRBV28, with a tentative D call TRBD1 (5 bases). This CDR3 comprises 14 residues. Germline V CDR1 and CDR2: MDHEN, SYDVKM. V shed 5 bases and J shed 4 bases, with 12 bases lying between them. CDR3 region: CASSQTGGNQPQHF. The CDR3 nucleotides read TGTGCCAGCAGTCAAACGGGGGGAAATCAGCCCCAGCATTTT.